This T cell receptor (beta chain) was identified in a study of post-analysis software for immune sequencing data. Every TCR beta cDNA library bore unique molecular identifiers. Between roughly 1 and 10 million T cells gave rise to some 520,000 cDNA molecules. TCRdb passed the PCR reads through MiXCR, listing each CDR3 protein once. The sample shows 800,000 to 950,000 distinct CDR3 sequences, roughly 58% of them seen only once. About this clonotype itself: The antigen is not known.

Between the trimmed V and J ends, which lost 5 bases and 2 bases, there was a span of 17 bases. This CDR3 has 16 residues. CDR1 is SGHAT and CDR2 is FQNNGV in the germline V gene. Study results and caveats: Controls significantly exceeded multiple sclerosis patients in normalized Chao1 diversity. Elevated frequency relative to controls characterized about 5 TRBV segments in patients, TRBV5-6, TRBV5-1 and TRBV20-1 among them. Strong co-clustering by F measure linked samples that shared a preparation batch.

This clonotype was sampled from a girl between 5 and 17 years old with multiple sclerosis. The chain recombines TRBV11-2 with TRBJ2-3, with D maybe TRBD1 (5 bases). The source material was blood. CDR3 nucleotide sequence: TGTGCCAGCAGCCCCGGCATAAGGGGCACCACAGATACGCAGTATTTT. Its translation: CASSPGIRGTTDTQYF.